The text below deals with one T cell receptor (beta chain). Sequenced by immunoSEQ multiplex PCR; TCRdb stores in-frame clones only, minus some. The table records tens of thousands of clones, over 75% of them present only once. The CDR3 runs to 14 residues. Trimming removed 4 bases from V and 4 bases from J, with 10 bases in between. CDR1 is SGHTA and CDR2 is FQGNSA in the germline V gene. This entry belongs to a study of control samples from healthy donors and cancer patients. The sequencing sample was made of PBMCs. The chain joins TRBV7-2 to TRBJ2-2; D perhaps matches TRBD2 (6 bases). This receptor was taken from a woman aged 45-65 years with head and neck cancer. CDR3 region: CASSSGGSTGELFF. DNA of the CDR3: TGTGCCAGCAGCTCAGGAGGGTCCACCGGGGAGCTGTTTTTT.